This T cell receptor (beta chain) emerged from a study of CD8+CD57+ T cells in acquired aplastic anemia. For CDR3 and TCR beta VDJ profiling, genomic DNA was the template used. From the reads, TCRdb called clonotypes with MiXCR, one entry per CDR3 protein. The sample shows a few hundred thousand distinct CDR3 sequences, around 82% of them seen only once. Trimming shortened V by 6 bases and J by 4 bases, and 16 bases separated the two germline ends. Germline V gene lookup returns CDR1 SEHNR and CDR2 FQNEAQ (reference sequence). The CDR3 is made up of 14 amino acids. Patients who underwent sequencing had shown CD8+CD57+ cell expansion by flow cytometry.

This TCR was recovered from a human donor with aplastic anemia. V gene TRBV7-9 combines with J gene TRBJ2-7; perhaps D is TRBD1 or TRBD2 (6 bases each). Sequenced input: sorted CD4+, CD8+, or CD8+CD57+ T cells (not recorded which) from PBMCs. Here the CDR3 DNA reads TGTGCCAGCAGTCGAGGGGGAGGAGGTTACGAGCAGTACTTC. This translates into CASSRGGGGYEQYF.